This T cell receptor beta chain was sequenced for a study of vaccination effects on CD4 cells after COVID-19. Across the study: The participants, recipients of two vaccine doses, got either BNT162b2 or mRNA-1273. The study, taken as a whole, reports: Among infection- and vaccine-induced clones, marked clonal contraction occurred late after vaccination.

Under the ViraFEST assay, PBMC were stimulated with viral peptide pools so that antigen-specific CD4+ T cells expanded. Sequencing was performed afterwards. The culture ran for 10 days before CD4+ T cells were isolated. Nucleocapsid antibodies were negative in the vaccine recipients, who had never had SARS-CoV-2 infection. They grew roughly 2 million PBMC in each well, adding about 10 IU/ml IL-2 and approximately 9.2 ug/ml peptides. Assay: immunoSEQ multiplex PCR; the TCRdb copy retains only in-frame clones and omits some. The data contain 20,000 to 30,000 clones, around three quarters of them singletons. On this clone itself: Its antigen is undetermined.

The CDR3 sequence is 13 residues long. Germline V gene data show CDR1 as LNHNV and CDR2 as YYDKDF (reference sequence). With 2 bases removed from V and 4 bases from J, the gap between germline ends came to 8 bases. The clonotype originates from a human donor who received a COVID-19 vaccine. Sequencing used CD4+ T cells from PBMCs cultured with HCoV-NL63 spike peptides, obtained before COVID-19 vaccination. The chain is built from TRBV15 and TRBJ1-1; D ambiguous. CDR3 amino acids: CATSRQTITEAFF. CDR3 DNA: TGTGCCACCAGCAGACAAACAATCACTGAAGCTTTCTTT.